The source of this TCR beta chain is a study of long-term antiretroviral therapy in people with HIV. Overall study: First collections came about a decade before the 2015 immediate-ART recommendation.

At least two post-ART and at least one pre-ART PBMC sample were available for each donor. Germline V lookup: CDR1 LNHDA, CDR2 SQIVND (reference sequence). This CDR3 is 18 amino acids long. The junction had 9 bases not matched to a gene; V was cut back by 6 bases and J by 0 bases. The immunoSEQ assay was v3.0, run at survey level. Here immunoSEQ multiplex PCR was the method, and the copy in TCRdb shows in-frame clones only, minus some. The table shows 15,000 to 20,000 clones, with just over 75% occurring only once. The sample was unsorted PBMCs, taken 2.2 years after starting antiretroviral therapy. The chain couples TRBV19 to TRBJ2-7; TRBD2 matches at 15 bases. The sequence derives from a man aged 45-60 years with HIV. The CDR3 reads CASRPGLAGGLVSYEQYF. CDR3 nucleotide sequence: TGTGCCAGTAGGCCGGGACTAGCGGGAGGTCTAGTCTCCTACGAGCAGTACTTC.